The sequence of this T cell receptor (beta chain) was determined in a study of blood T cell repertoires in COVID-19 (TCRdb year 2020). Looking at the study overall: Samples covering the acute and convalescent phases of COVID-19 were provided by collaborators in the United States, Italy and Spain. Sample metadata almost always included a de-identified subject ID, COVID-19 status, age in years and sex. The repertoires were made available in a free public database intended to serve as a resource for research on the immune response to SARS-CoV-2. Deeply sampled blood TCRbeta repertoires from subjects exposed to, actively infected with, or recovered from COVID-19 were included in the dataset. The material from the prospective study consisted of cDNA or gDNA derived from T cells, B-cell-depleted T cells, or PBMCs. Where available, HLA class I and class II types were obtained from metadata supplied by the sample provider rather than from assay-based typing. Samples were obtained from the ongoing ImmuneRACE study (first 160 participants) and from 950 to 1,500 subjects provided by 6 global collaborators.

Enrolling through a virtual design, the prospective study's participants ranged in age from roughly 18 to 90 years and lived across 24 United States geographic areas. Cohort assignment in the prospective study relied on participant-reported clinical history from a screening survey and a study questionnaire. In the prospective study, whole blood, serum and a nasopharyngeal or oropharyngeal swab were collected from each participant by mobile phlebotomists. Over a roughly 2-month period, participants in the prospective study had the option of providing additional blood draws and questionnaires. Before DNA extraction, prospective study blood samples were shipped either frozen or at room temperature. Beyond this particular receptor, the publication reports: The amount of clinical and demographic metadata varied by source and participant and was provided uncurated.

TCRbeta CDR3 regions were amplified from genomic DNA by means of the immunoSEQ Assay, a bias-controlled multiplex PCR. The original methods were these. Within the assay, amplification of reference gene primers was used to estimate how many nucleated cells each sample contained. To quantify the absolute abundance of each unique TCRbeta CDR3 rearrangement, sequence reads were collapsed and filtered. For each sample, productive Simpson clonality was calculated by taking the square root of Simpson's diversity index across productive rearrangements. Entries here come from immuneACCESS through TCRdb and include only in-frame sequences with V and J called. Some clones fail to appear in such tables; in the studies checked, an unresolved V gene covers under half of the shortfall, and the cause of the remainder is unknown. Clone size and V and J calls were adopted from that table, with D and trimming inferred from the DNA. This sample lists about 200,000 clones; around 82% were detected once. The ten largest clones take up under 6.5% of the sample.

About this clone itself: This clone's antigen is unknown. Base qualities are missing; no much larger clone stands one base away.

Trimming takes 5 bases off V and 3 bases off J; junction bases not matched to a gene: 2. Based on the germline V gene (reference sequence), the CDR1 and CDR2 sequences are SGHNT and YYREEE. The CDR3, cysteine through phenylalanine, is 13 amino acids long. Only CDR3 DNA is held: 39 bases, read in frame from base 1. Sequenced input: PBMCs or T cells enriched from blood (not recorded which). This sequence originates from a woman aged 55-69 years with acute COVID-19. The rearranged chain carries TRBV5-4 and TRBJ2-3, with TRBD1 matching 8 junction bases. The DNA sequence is TGTGCCAGCAGACGGGACAGGACAGATACGCAGTATTTT. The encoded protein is CASRRDRTDTQYF.